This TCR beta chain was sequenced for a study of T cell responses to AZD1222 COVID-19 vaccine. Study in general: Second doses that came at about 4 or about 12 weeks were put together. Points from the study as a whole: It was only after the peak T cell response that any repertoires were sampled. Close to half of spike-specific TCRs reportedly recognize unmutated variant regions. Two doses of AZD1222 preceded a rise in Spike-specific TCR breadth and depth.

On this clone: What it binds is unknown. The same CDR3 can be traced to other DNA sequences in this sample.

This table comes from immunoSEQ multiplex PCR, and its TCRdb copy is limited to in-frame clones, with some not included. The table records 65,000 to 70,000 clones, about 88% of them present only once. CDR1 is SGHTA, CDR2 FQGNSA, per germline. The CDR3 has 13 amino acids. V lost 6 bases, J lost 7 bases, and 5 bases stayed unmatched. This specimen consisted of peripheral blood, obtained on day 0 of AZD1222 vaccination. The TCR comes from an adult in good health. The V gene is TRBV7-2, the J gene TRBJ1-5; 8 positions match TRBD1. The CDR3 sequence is CASSLDRGQPQHF. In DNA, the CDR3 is TGTGCCAGCAGTCTCGACAGGGGACAGCCCCAGCATTTT. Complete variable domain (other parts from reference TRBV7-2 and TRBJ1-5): GAGVSQSPSNKVTEKGKDVELRCDPISGHTALYWYRQSLGQGLEFLIYFQGNSAPDKSGLPSDRFSAERTGGSVSTLTIQRTQQEDSAVYLCASSLDRGQPQHFGDGTRLSIL.